This entry lists 29 T cell receptor beta chains sequenced from one sample in a study of beta chain features in type 1 diabetes. Regarding the study as a whole: People with Type 1 diabetes carried modestly yet significantly shorter TCRB CDR3s in all four CD4+ subsets.

These receptors' targets are unknown. Since all of the isolated RNA was reverse transcribed, expressed TCRB transcripts were what got sequenced. Assay: immunoSEQ multiplex PCR; the TCRdb copy retains only in-frame clones and omits some. The sample contains some 660,000 clones, more than 13% of which appear only once. Material: naive CD4+ T cells from blood. The source is a man between 18 and 29 years old with type 1 diabetes.

CDR3 residues: CAWGDRNNQPQHF. CDR3 bases: TGTGCCTGGGGGGACAGGAACAATCAGCCCCAGCATTTT. V gene TRBV30 combines with J gene TRBJ1-5, with TRBD1 identical over 8 bases. Germline loops: CDR1 GTSNPN, CDR2 SVGIG (reference sequence). The CDR3 consists of 13 residues. V was pared by 5 bases and J by 3 bases, with 3 bases of the junction left unmatched.

This clone showed up just a few times. This chain links TRBV18 with TRBJ1-2, with 7 bases identical to TRBD1. Trimming took 0 bases from V and 8 from J; bases not matched to a gene: 6. Germline CDR1 reads KGHSH; CDR2 reads LQKENI. The CDR3 spans 14 residues. The CDR3 nucleotides read TGTGCCAGCTCACCACCGGACAGGTCCAGGGGCTACACCTTC. Translation: CASSPPDRSRGYTF. The complete variable domain, with remaining parts taken from reference TRBV18 and TRBJ1-2, reads NAGVMQNPRHLVRRRGQEARLRCSPMKGHSHVYWYRQLPEEGLKFMVYLQKENIIDESGMPKERFSAEFPKEGPSILRIQQVVRGDSAAYFCASSPPDRSRGYTFGSGTRLTVV.

The chain has TRBV2 and TRBJ2-1, with D perhaps TRBD2 (6 bases). Germline CDR1 is SNHLY and CDR2 is FYNNEI. The CDR3 length is 19 residues. V was trimmed by 3 bases and J by 5 bases, leaving 26 bases between them. CDR3 residues: CASSDISQWGEAGNNEQFF. The DNA for the CDR3 is TGTGCCAGCAGTGATATATCCCAGTGGGGGGAGGCAGGTAACAATGAGCAGTTCTTC.

This clone was detected only a few times. The chain links TRBV30 to TRBJ2-7; 7 bases line up with TRBD1. Trimming took 5 bases from V and 3 from J; bases not matched to a gene: 1. Germline V gives CDR1 GTSNPN, CDR2 SVGIG (reference sequence). This CDR3 has 11 residues. The CDR3 DNA reads TGTGCCTGGCAGGGGGTCTACGAGCAGTACTTC. This codes for CAWQGVYEQYF.

This clone showed up just a few times. The chain carries TRBV11-1 and TRBJ2-5; 7 bases match TRBD1. This CDR3 has 16 residues. Trimming removed 3 bases from V and 3 bases from J; junction bases left unmatched: 10. From germline, CDR1 is SGHAT and CDR2 FQDESV (reference sequence). The CDR3 spells CASSFPTGRQKETQYF. The CDR3 DNA follows: TGTGCCAGCAGCTTTCCGACAGGGCGGCAGAAAGAGACCCAGTACTTC.

The chain combines TRBV6-5 with TRBJ2-3; a weak D match, TRBD1 (6 bases). Trimming cost V 5 bases and J 9 bases, with 15 bases left between them. This CDR3 is built from 13 residues. From germline, CDR1 is MNHEY and CDR2 SVGAGI. The CDR3 region has the DNA TGTGCCAGCAGTACCCCACAGGGTGTAACGCAGTATTTT. Protein product: CASSTPQGVTQYF.

This chain links TRBV14 with TRBJ2-1; 9 positions match TRBD2. The CDR3 totals 15 residues. Germline CDR1 is SGHDN and CDR2 is FVKESK. J was trimmed by 14 bases and V by 5 bases; bases with no gene match: 16. Here the CDR3 reads CASSETSGVFGKEFF. The CDR3 DNA reads as TGTGCCAGCAGCGAGACTAGCGGAGTCTTTGGGAAAGAGTTCTTC. Drawing the rest from reference TRBV14 and TRBJ2-1, the complete variable domain is EAGVTQFPSHSVIEKGQTVTLRCDPISGHDNLYWYRRVMGKEIKFLLHFVKESKQDESGMPNNRFLAERTGGTYSTLKVQPAELEDSGVYFCASSETSGVFGKEFFGPGTRLTVL.

The chain joins TRBV18 to TRBJ1-2, with no clear D. Germline V gene data show CDR1 as KGHSH and CDR2 as LQKENI. Trimming cost V 2 bases and J 6 bases, with 10 bases left between them. The CDR3 is made up of 13 amino acids. The CDR3 sequence is CASSPVGPDGYTF. The CDR3 bases are TGTGCCAGCTCACCAGTAGGGCCGGATGGCTACACCTTC.

The CDR3: CACSSGLYNEQFF. The CDR3 bases are TGTGCCTGTTCTAGCGGGCTCTACAATGAGCAGTTCTTC. This chain joins TRBV30 and TRBJ2-1, with TRBD2 identical over 8 bases. After removal of 6 bases from V and 3 bases from J, the junction contained 4 bases not matched to a gene. Germline V lookup: CDR1 GTSNPN, CDR2 SVGIG (reference sequence). This CDR3 is built from 13 residues.

The V gene is TRBV7-2, the J gene TRBJ2-7; TRBD2 matches 9 bases. The CDR3 runs to 15 residues. Germline values: CDR1 SGHTA, CDR2 FQGNSA. The J segment lost 1 base and the V segment lost 2 bases, leaving 3 bases of the junction unmatched. In nucleotides, the CDR3 is TGTGCCAGCAGCTTACTAGCGGGGCCTTCCTACGAGCAGTACTTC. Encoded protein: CASSLLAGPSYEQYF.

J is TRBJ1-4 and V is TRBV7-9; D ambiguous. From germline, CDR1 is SEHNR and CDR2 FQNEAQ (reference sequence). The CDR3 is 11 residues long. V lost 2 bases and J lost 12, with 7 bases in between. Here the CDR3 reads CASSLLSELFF. For the CDR3, the DNA is TGTGCCAGCAGCTTACTCTCGGAACTGTTTTTT.

V usage is TRBV7-3 and J usage is TRBJ2-7; TRBD2 matches 11 bases. The CDR3 is 14 amino acids. Germline trimming cut 5 bases from V and 1 base from J; bases unmatched to any gene: 1. From germline, CDR1 is SGHTA and CDR2 FQGTGA. For the CDR3, the DNA is TGTGCCAGCAGCCGGACTAGCGGGTCCTACGAGCAGTACTTC. Translating it yields CASSRTSGSYEQYF.

This chain connects TRBV2 to TRBJ2-2, with 8 positions matching TRBD1. J gave up 3 bases and V 1 base, and 4 bases lay outside the gene matches. The CDR3 totals 16 residues. Germline V lookup: CDR1 SNHLY, CDR2 FYNNEI. The CDR3 region has the DNA TGTGCCAGCAGTGAAGGGGCAGGGGGCTACACCGGGGAGCTGTTTTTT. This sequence encodes CASSEGAGGYTGELFF. Variable domain in full (rest from reference TRBV2 and TRBJ2-2): EPEVTQTPSHQVTQMGQEVILRCVPISNHLYFYWYRQILGQKVEFLVSFYNNEISEKSEIFDDQFSVERPDGSNFTLKIRSTKLEDSAMYFCASSEGAGGYTGELFFGEGSRLTVL.

The rearrangement links TRBV2 to TRBJ1-2; D perhaps matches TRBD1 (6 bases). The CDR3 runs to 15 residues. The V end was cut by 5 bases, the J end by 6 bases, with 19 bases between. CDR1 is SNHLY and CDR2 is FYNNEI in the germline V gene. The CDR3 coding sequence is TGTGCCAGCAGTCTTCGGCCACAGGGAATGCATGGCTACACCTTC. Protein product: CASSLRPQGMHGYTF.

This chain uses TRBV30 with TRBJ2-7; D not resolved. Looked up from germline, CDR1 is GTSNPN and CDR2 is SVGIG (reference sequence). The CDR3 runs to 13 residues. The V end was cut by 3 bases, the J end by 1 base, with 10 bases between. This CDR3 is CAWRLPDSYEQYF. The CDR3 coding sequence is TGTGCCTGGAGACTCCCGGATTCCTACGAGCAGTACTTC.

This clone occurred a few times. The chain recombines TRBV30 with TRBJ2-1; no clear D. Germline V gene lookup returns CDR1 GTSNPN and CDR2 SVGIG (reference sequence). CDR3 size: 14 residues. V was clipped by 2 bases and J by 4 bases, with 12 bases between them. The CDR3 bases are TGTGCCTGGAGTAAGGGATTCGGGTACAATGAGCAGTTCTTC. Its translation is CAWSKGFGYNEQFF.

The chain employs TRBV5-4 and TRBJ2-3; D call uncertain. CDR3 length equals 14 residues. The germline V gene has CDR1 SGHNT and CDR2 YYREEE (reference sequence). V shed 1 base and J shed 4 bases, with 10 bases lying between them. The CDR3 sequence is CASSLRQAADTQYF. The CDR3 DNA is TGTGCCAGCAGCTTGAGGCAGGCCGCAGATACGCAGTATTTT.

This clone was seen more than once but under ten times. The chain employs TRBV29-1 and TRBJ1-6, with a possible D match to TRBD1 (5 bases). This CDR3 region has 15 residues. V gave up 4 bases and J gave up 8 bases, with 18 bases separating them. Germline V gives CDR1 SQVTM, CDR2 ANQGSEA. The chain's CDR3 is CSVAAGPASDSPLHF. The CDR3 coding sequence is TGCAGCGTTGCGGCAGGGCCGGCGAGCGATTCACCCCTCCACTTT.

The V gene is TRBV7-2, the J gene TRBJ1-6; D might be TRBD1 (6 bases). V lost 4 bases to trimming and J lost 1 base, with 17 bases between them. CDR3 size: 18 residues. Germline lookup yields CDR1 SGHTA and CDR2 FQGNSA. As DNA, the CDR3 is TGTGCCAGCAGCTCGAAAATTGGGGGCCAGTCCTATAATTCACCCCTCCACTTT. It yields the protein CASSSKIGGQSYNSPLHF. Combining the CDR3 with reference TRBV7-2 and TRBJ1-6 gives the whole variable domain GAGVSQSPSNKVTEKGKDVELRCDPISGHTALYWYRQSLGQGLEFLIYFQGNSAPDKSGLPSDRFSAERTGGSVSTLTIQRTQQEDSAVYLCASSSKIGGQSYNSPLHFGNGTRLTVT.

V usage is TRBV30 and J usage is TRBJ2-1, with TRBD2 matching 9 bases. The germline V gene has CDR1 GTSNPN and CDR2 SVGIG (reference sequence). The CDR3 loop spans 15 amino acids. V shed 2 bases, J shed 4 bases, and the junction held 6 bases outside the gene matches. The CDR3 is CAWSLASGDYNEQFF. In DNA, the CDR3 is TGTGCCTGGAGTCTAGCTAGCGGGGATTACAATGAGCAGTTCTTC.

This clone turned up a few times. This rearrangement joins TRBV15 to TRBJ1-2; no reliable D call. The CDR3 is made up of 13 amino acids. V lost 5 bases and J 2 bases, leaving 9 bases between the germline ends. The germline V gene has CDR1 LNHNV and CDR2 YYDKDF (reference sequence). CDR3 sequence reads: CATSADGNYGYTF. CDR3 DNA: TGTGCCACCAGCGCCGACGGGAACTATGGCTACACCTTC.

This clone was counted only a few times. The chain has TRBV28 and TRBJ2-7, with a weak D call TRBD1 (6 bases). Looked up from germline, CDR1 is MDHEN and CDR2 is SYDVKM. The CDR3 totals 11 residues. Trimming stripped 4 bases from V and 7 bases from J, with 8 bases between. CDR3 sequence reads: CASSWGTEQYF. CDR3 bases: TGTGCCAGCAGTTGGGGGACAGAGCAGTACTTC.

The DNA of the CDR3 is TGTGCCAGCAGCCGTGGCTCAGGGGAGGCCAATCAGCCCCAGCATTTT. It specifies CASSRGSGEANQPQHF. This sequence joins TRBV4-2 and TRBJ1-5; possible D gene TRBD1, 6 bases. Trimming pared 4 bases from V and 3 bases from J, leaving 16 bases between. Per germline, CDR1 LGHNA and CDR2 YNFKEQ. CDR3 length: 16 residues.

This clone was observed a handful of times. CDR3 region: CASSASGFSYEQYF. CDR3 nucleotides: TGTGCCAGCAGCGCCTCGGGATTCTCCTACGAGCAGTACTTC. The rearrangement joins TRBV9 to TRBJ2-7; D possibly corresponds to TRBD2 (5 bases). CDR3 size: 14 residues. V lost 3 bases to trimming and J lost 0 bases, with 10 bases between them. In germline, CDR1 is SGDLS, CDR2 YYNGEE.

This clone has only a few counts. The chain couples TRBV19 to TRBJ1-2; 8 bases are shared with TRBD1. Germline trimming cut 6 bases from V and 0 bases from J; bases unmatched to any gene: 6. This CDR3 comprises 15 residues. Germline V CDR1 and CDR2: LNHDA, SQIVND (reference sequence). The CDR3 DNA reads TGTGCCAGTAGCCTCCCGACAGGGGCTAACTATGGCTACACCTTC. As protein: CASSLPTGANYGYTF.

In DNA, the CDR3 is TGTGCCAGCAGTGAAGAACACGCAGGCTATGGCTACACCTTC. Translation: CASSEEHAGYGYTF. This chain joins TRBV6-1 and TRBJ1-2; no clear D. The CDR3 has 14 residues. Trimming cost V 1 base and J 4 bases, with 10 bases left between them. Germline V gene lookup returns CDR1 MNHNS and CDR2 SASEGT.

The chain combines TRBV10-1 with TRBJ2-5; D is possibly TRBD2 (6 bases). V shed 3 bases and J shed 1 base, with 9 bases lying between them. The CDR3 length is 14 residues. Per the germline V gene, CDR1 is WNHNN and CDR2 is SYGVQD (reference sequence). CDR3 coding DNA: TGCGCCAGCAGTGACGGGACTTTCCAAGAGACCCAGTACTTC. Protein sequence: CASSDGTFQETQYF.

This clone showed up just a few times. The chain carries TRBV13 and TRBJ1-4, with D perhaps matching TRBD1 (6 bases). The CDR3 totals 15 residues. CDR1 and CDR2 from the germline V gene are PRHDT and FYEKMQ (reference sequence). The V gene lost 3 bases and the J gene lost 3 bases, with 11 bases spanning the gap. The CDR3 region is CASSLRTEANEKLFF. The CDR3 bases are TGTGCCAGCAGCTTGCGGACAGAGGCTAATGAAAAACTGTTTTTT.

This clone was observed a few times. The chain has TRBV7-3 and TRBJ2-7; D is perhaps TRBD2 (6 bases). The CDR3 runs 14 residues. The V end lost 5 bases, the J end lost 1 base, and 12 bases lay between the germline ends. CDR1 is SGHTA and CDR2 is FQGTGA in the germline V gene. The CDR3 bases are TGTGCCAGCAGCCTAAATGGAGGGTCCTACGAGCAGTACTTC. This encodes CASSLNGGSYEQYF.